This T cell receptor beta chain was sequenced for a study of T cell responses to AZD1222 COVID-19 vaccine. Study-level results: Clonal diversity was possibly underestimated; the donors were predominantly white British and more often female. Seropositivity was recorded at baseline in only a handful of AZD1222 recipients. In all cases, repertoires were sampled only after the peak T cell response.

Trimming took 0 bases from V and 9 from J, leaving 6 bases between them. The CDR3 contains 12 residues. TCRdb's table, derived via immunoSEQ multiplex PCR, lists solely in-frame clones and lacks some. The sample has 100,000 to 150,000 clones, approximately 85% seen once; the top ten hold 3.5% to 4.5%. Comments on this clone: Its antigen is unknown.

The clonotype originates from an adult who received the AZD1222 COVID-19 vaccine. The rearrangement uses TRBV23-1 and TRBJ1-5; D remains unclear. TRBV23-1 carries the ORF label, with uncertain function. Specimen: peripheral blood, collected 28 days after the second AZD1222 dose. As DNA, the CDR3 is TGCGCCAGCAGTCAATCCGTTTCGCCCCAGCATTTT. This gives the protein CASSQSVSPQHF.